Presented here are 13 T cell receptor beta chains from one specimen sequenced in a study of human T cells and chemical hapten exposure. Time point reported: patch test 2, 6 weeks after DPC sensitization. As to treatment: therapeutic diphenylcyclopropenone sensitization with weekly scalp DPC. TCRdb redid the calling of the RACE reads with MiXCR, one entry per CDR3 protein. The profile covers tens of thousands of distinct CDR3 sequences, with more than 6.5% appearing a single time and 1.3% taken by the ten largest. The sample consisted of whole blood, taken in connection with sensitization to the hapten diphenylcyclopropenone (DPC). Every receptor here comes from a woman aged 25 to 45 with alopecia areata. Some clones in this sample may be carry-over from other donors' samples.

This clonotype was observed a few times. The chain has TRBV12-3 or TRBV12-4 and TRBJ1-5, with a weak D call TRBD1 (5 bases). CDR3 size: 13 residues. With 5 bases removed from V and 9 bases from J, the gap between germline ends came to 14 bases. CDR3 in amino acids: CASSPTAPWPQHF. The CDR3 DNA reads as TGTGCCAGCAGTCCGACAGCCCCATGGCCCCAGCATTTT.

CDR3 sequence reads: CASSPIAAEAFF. The DNA for the CDR3 is TGTGCCAGCAGCCCAATTGCCGCTGAAGCTTTCTTT. The gene calls are TRBV7-9 and TRBJ1-1; D call uncertain. This CDR3 contains 12 residues. The V and J ends lost 5 bases and 6 bases respectively, with 10 bases between them. Germline lookup yields CDR1 SEHNR and CDR2 FQNEAQ (reference sequence).

This clonotype came up many times. The DNA of the CDR3 is TGCAGTGTATCCCGGGAATACACTGAAGCTTTCTTT. Its translation is CSVSREYTEAFF. The chain joins TRBV20-1 to TRBJ1-1; D call uncertain. Trimming removed 7 bases from V and 3 bases from J, with 12 bases in between. Germline CDR1 and CDR2: DFQATT and SNEGSKA (reference sequence). CDR3 size: 12 residues.

This clonotype showed up many times. This sequence joins TRBV20-1 and TRBJ2-3, with a weak D call TRBD2 (7 bases). This CDR3 is built from 14 residues. Germline V lookup: CDR1 DFQATT, CDR2 SNEGSKA (reference sequence). V lost 2 bases to trimming and J lost 0 bases, with 9 bases between them. Written as DNA, the CDR3 is TGCAGTGCTAGACGGGGGGCTAGCACAGATACGCAGTATTTT. Translated, it gives CSARRGASTDTQYF.

This clonotype was seen ten or more times. The chain is built from TRBV20-1 and TRBJ1-3; D unresolved. The V and J ends lost 3 bases and 4 bases respectively, with 4 bases between them. The CDR3 runs 11 residues. Germline-derived CDR1 and CDR2 are DFQATT and SNEGSKA (reference sequence). The CDR3 DNA reads as TGCAGTGCTAGGGGCGGAAACACCATATATTTT. Protein sequence: CSARGGNTIYF.

The table lists this clonotype with many counts. The chain uses TRBV12-3 or TRBV12-4 and TRBJ1-1, with unresolved D. V gave up 4 bases and J gave up 2 bases, with 14 bases separating them. This CDR3 contains 15 residues. The CDR3 protein is CASSSGPGYNTEAFF. CDR3 nucleotide sequence: TGTGCCAGCAGTTCCGGGCCAGGATACAACACTGAAGCTTTCTTT.

Note on this clonotype: Since a much larger clone is just one base distant, this may be a read error. The gene calls are TRBV5-1 and TRBJ2-7; D possibly corresponds to TRBD2 (6 bases). Germline CDR1 is SGHRS and CDR2 is YFSETQ. CDR3 length equals 14 residues. The CDR3 nucleotides are TGCGCCAGAAGCTTGGACGCGGGGCCCTACGAGCAGTACTTC. It translates to CARSLDAGPYEQYF.

This clonotype was observed many times. J is TRBJ2-3 and V is TRBV7-9, with a weak D call TRBD2 (6 bases). V lost 7 bases and J 2 bases, leaving 13 bases between the germline ends. This CDR3 has 14 residues. Germline CDR1 reads SEHNR; CDR2 reads FQNEAQ (reference sequence). The CDR3 DNA reads as TGTGCCAGCAAAAGGGGCGGGACCACAGATACGCAGTATTTT. This gives the protein CASKRGGTTDTQYF. The full variable domain, rest sourced from reference TRBV7-9 and TRBJ2-3, is DTGVSQNPRHKITKRGQNVTFRCDPISEHNRLYWYRQTLGQGPEFLTYFQNEAQLEKSRLLSDRFSAERPKGSFSTLEIQRTEQGDSAMYLCASKRGGTTDTQYFGPGTRLTVL.

This clonotype was observed at least ten times. The chain joins TRBV29-1 to TRBJ1-3; no reliable D call. Trimming took off 5 bases at V and 4 bases at J, with 6 bases between the two ends. Germline CDR1 reads SQVTM; CDR2 reads ANQGSEA. The CDR3 covers 11 residues. CDR3 nucleotides: TGCAGCGTTTTTTCGGGAAACACCATATATTTT. Its protein product is CSVFSGNTIYF.

The table lists this clonotype with many counts. The chain carries TRBV9 and TRBJ1-5, with D possibly TRBD1 on 5 matching bases. V was clipped by 1 base and J by 9 bases, with 11 bases between them. There are 13 residues in the CDR3. Germline CDR1 is SGDLS and CDR2 is YYNGEE. CDR3 loop: CASSVKQDGPQHF. CDR3 bases: TGTGCCAGCAGCGTAAAACAGGACGGGCCCCAGCATTTT.

This clonotype was observed many times. This sequence joins TRBV29-1 and TRBJ2-3; D may be TRBD1 or TRBD2 (5 bases each). CDR3 size: 15 residues. Trimming left V 0 bases short and J 4 bases short, with 14 bases between. Germline lookup yields CDR1 SQVTM and CDR2 ANQGSEA. CDR3 residues: CSVEDFFGGSDTQYF. CDR3 coding DNA: TGCAGCGTTGAAGATTTCTTTGGGGGATCAGATACGCAGTATTTT.

For the CDR3, the DNA is TGTGCCAGCAGCCAAGATCTGTGGTTTAACTATGGCTACACCTTC. Its protein product is CASSQDLWFNYGYTF. The genes are TRBV4-2 and TRBJ1-2; D gene unclear. Germline assignment: CDR1 LGHNA and CDR2 YNFKEQ. The CDR3 loop spans 15 amino acids. V lost 0 bases and J lost 1, with 9 bases in between.

This clonotype was seen a handful of times. This chain joins TRBV12-3 or TRBV12-4 and TRBJ2-1; TRBD2 aligns across 12 bases. This CDR3 contains 18 residues. V was clipped by 4 bases and J by 3 bases; unmatched bases: 10. The CDR3 nucleotides read TGTGCCAGCAGTTCCGCTAGCGGGGGGGCCTCGTTCTACAATGAGCAGTTCTTC. It is translated as CASSSASGGASFYNEQFF.